A selection of T cell receptor beta chains follows, all from one sample in a study of cytomegalovirus exposure and HLA in healthy donors. This table comes from immunoSEQ multiplex PCR, and its TCRdb copy is limited to in-frame clones, with some not included. This table holds approximately 95,000 clones, approximately 72% found once. Sequencing was carried out using PBMCs. These receptors were collected from a woman between 40 and 50 years old in good health and CMV-seropositive. The CDR3 runs from the conserved cysteine through the conserved F or W. D genes are given only for firm matches. A clone size is listed for some rows: how often the clone was seen (once, few, many), or a class if it is expanded.

TRBJ1-4,.,.,TRBV28,CASSPARNEKLFF,TGTGCCAGCAGCCCCGCTAGAAATGAAAAACTGTTTTTT
TRBJ2-7,.,few,TRBV5-1,CASSPTSLYEQYF,TGCGCCAGCAGCCCCACTAGTCTCTACGAGCAGTACTTC
TRBJ2-6,.,.,TRBV29-1,CSVPGGSSGANVLTF,TGCAGCGTGCCGGGGGGCTCGTCTGGGGCCAACGTCCTGACTTTC
TRBJ2-3,TRBD2,.,TRBV5-1,CASSLGEAGGGTDTQYF,TGCGCCAGCAGCTTGGGTGAGGCGGGAGGAGGAACAGATACGCAGTATTTT
TRBJ2-3,TRBD1,few,TRBV6-4,CASSEQGITDTQYF,TGTGCCAGCAGTGAACAGGGGATCACAGATACGCAGTATTTT
TRBJ2-2,.,.,TRBV6-4,CASSRGRELFF,TGTGCCAGCAGTAGGGGCCGGGAGCTGTTTTTT
TRBJ2-5,.,once,TRBV29-1,CSVEGGEETQYF,TGCAGCGTTGAAGGGGGGGAGGAGACCCAGTACTTC
TRBJ2-7,TRBD1,.,TRBV5-1,CASSPRDRAHEQYF,TGCGCCAGCAGCCCCCGGGACAGGGCCCACGAGCAGTACTTC
TRBJ1-2,.,.,TRBV7-9,CASSPWDNDYGYTF,TGTGCCAGCAGCCCATGGGACAATGATTATGGCTACACCTTC
TRBJ1-3,.,.,TRBV7-2,CASRPRTGGNTIYF,TGTGCCAGCAGACCTCGAACAGGAGGAAACACCATATATTTT
TRBJ2-1,.,.,TRBV19,CASSMARWGREYNNEQFF,TGTGCCAGTAGTATGGCAAGATGGGGGCGGGAGTACAACAATGAGCAGTTCTTC
TRBJ1-6,.,few,TRBV30,CAWSRRGYNSPLHF,TGTGCCTGGAGCCGAAGGGGTTATAATTCACCCCTCCACTTT
TRBJ2-2,TRBD2,.,TRBV7-8,CASSLGLAGGWLFF,TGTGCCAGCAGCTTAGGACTAGCGGGAGGGTGGCTGTTTTTT
TRBJ2-1,TRBD1,once,TRBV5-1,CASSPGTGGLFYNEQFF,TGCGCCAGCAGCCCCGGGACAGGGGGCCTTTTTTACAATGAGCAGTTCTTC
TRBJ2-3,TRBD2,.,TRBV25-1,CASSEGTSVSTDTQYF,TGTGCCAGCAGTGAAGGGACTAGCGTTAGCACAGATACGCAGTATTTT
TRBJ1-1,.,.,TRBV4-1,CASSTYTEAFF,TGCGCCAGCAGTACTTATACTGAAGCTTTCTTT
TRBJ2-1,TRBD1,.,TRBV18,CASSAQGVESEQFF,TGTGCCAGCTCGGCACAGGGGGTTGAGAGTGAGCAGTTCTTC
TRBJ2-1,TRBD2,.,TRBV15,CATSRDLLAGGYEQFF,TGTGCCACCAGCAGAGATTTGCTAGCGGGAGGTTATGAGCAGTTCTTC
TRBJ1-4,TRBD1,.,TRBV7-9,CASSADRGNEKLFF,TGTGCCAGCAGCGCGGACAGGGGAAATGAAAAACTGTTTTTT
TRBJ1-2,.,few,TRBV29-1,CSVIKGDYGYTF,TGCAGCGTGATTAAGGGGGACTATGGCTACACCTTC
TRBJ1-2,TRBD1,.,TRBV7-8,CASSVTDRGYGYTF,TGTGCCAGCAGCGTAACGGACAGGGGGTATGGCTACACCTTC
TRBJ2-7,.,.,TRBV7-9,CASSLLGSEQYF,TGTGCCAGCAGCTTACTAGGCTCCGAGCAGTACTTC
TRBJ1-2,.,.,TRBV19,CASTDRNYGYTF,TGTGCCAGTACCGACAGGAACTATGGCTACACCTTC
TRBJ2-3,.,.,TRBV6-6,CASSDPGTGNTDTQYF,TGTGCCAGCAGCGACCCCGGGACTGGTAACACAGATACGCAGTATTTT
TRBJ2-7,.,few,TRBV11-2,CASSPISRRRDTSYEQYF,TGTGCCAGCAGCCCCATATCTCGGCGTCGGGATACCTCCTACGAGCAGTACTTC
TRBJ2-5,TRBD1,.,TRBV2,CASSILLGTEYQETQYF,TGTGCCAGCAGTATTCTTTTAGGGACAGAGTACCAAGAGACCCAGTACTTC
TRBJ1-2,.,.,TRBV6-1,CASSDTDYGYTF,TGTGCCAGCAGTGATACGGACTATGGCTACACCTTC
TRBJ2-1,TRBD2,.,TRBV6-1,CASSEPGLAGYNEQFF,TGTGCCAGCAGTGAACCGGGACTAGCGGGATACAATGAGCAGTTCTTC
TRBJ2-1,.,.,TRBV2,CASRTVRNEQFF,TGTGCCAGCAGGACAGTTCGGAATGAGCAGTTCTTC
TRBJ2-4,TRBD2,.,TRBV4-1,CASSQDQGLANIQYF,TGCGCCAGCAGCCAAGACCAGGGACTAGCGAACATTCAGTACTTC
TRBJ2-2,.,.,TRBV4-1,CASRDIANTGELFF,TGCGCCAGCCGGGACATTGCGAACACCGGGGAGCTGTTTTTT
TRBJ1-5,.,.,TRBV4-2,CASSQPYSNQPQHF,TGTGCCAGCAGCCAACCGTATAGCAATCAGCCCCAGCATTTT
TRBJ1-1,TRBD1,.,TRBV28,CASSSPGQRPEAFF,TGTGCCAGCAGCTCTCCGGGACAGCGGCCGGAAGCTTTCTTT
TRBJ2-7,TRBD2,.,TRBV15,CATHLRGREGEYEQYF,TGTGCCACCCACCTGCGGGGCAGGGAGGGAGAGTACGAGCAGTACTTC
TRBJ2-1,.,.,TRBV7-3,CASSLGVAESYNEQFF,TGTGCCAGCAGCTTAGGGGTAGCGGAGTCCTACAATGAGCAGTTCTTC
TRBJ2-3,TRBD2,.,TRBV4-1,CASRMPGLAGTDTQYF,TGCGCCAGCAGGATGCCTGGACTAGCGGGCACAGATACGCAGTATTTT